These 21 T cell receptor beta chains came from one sample sequenced in a study of cytomegalovirus exposure and HLA in healthy donors. Data came from immunoSEQ multiplex PCR; TCRdb stores just in-frame clones and leaves some out. The data hold around 93,000 clones, with approximately 81% observed a single time. The source material was PBMCs. The receptors were gathered from a man younger than 35 in good health and CMV-seropositive.

The chain employs TRBV11-3 and TRBJ2-3; D is possibly TRBD1 (6 bases). In germline, CDR1 is SGHNT, CDR2 YENEEA. The CDR3 consists of 14 residues. V lost 1 base, J lost 5 bases, and 10 bases lay in between. In nucleotides, the CDR3 is TGTGCCAGCAGCTTAGGACAGGCGGGAGATACGCAGTATTTT. As protein: CASSLGQAGDTQYF.

This rearrangement joins TRBV9 to TRBJ2-3; TRBD1 might be the D (5 bases). CDR1 is SGDLS and CDR2 is YYNGEE in the germline V gene. The CDR3 spans 18 residues. The V and J ends lost 0 bases and 0 bases respectively, with 17 bases between them. The CDR3 nucleotides are TGTGCCAGCAGCGTAGACCTTAGTGGACACACTAGCACAGATACGCAGTATTTT. Its translation is CASSVDLSGHTSTDTQYF.

V usage is TRBV11-2 and J usage is TRBJ2-7; 10 bases line up with TRBD1. The germline V gene encodes CDR1 SGHAT and CDR2 FQNNGV. J was trimmed by 4 bases and V by 6 bases; bases with no gene match: 6. The CDR3 totals 14 residues. Here the CDR3 DNA reads TGTGCCAGCAGGCCCGGGACAGGGGATTACGAGCAGTACTTC. Translation: CASRPGTGDYEQYF. The full variable domain, with the rest looked up from reference TRBV11-2 and TRBJ2-7, is EAGVAQSPRYKIIEKRQSVAFWCNPISGHATLYWYQQILGQGPKLLIQFQNNGVVDDSQLPKDRFSAERLKGVDSTLKIQPAKLEDSAVYLCASRPGTGDYEQYFGPGTRLTVT.

The J gene is TRBJ1-2, the V gene TRBV11-2; 7 nucleotides agree with TRBD1. CDR3 size: 13 residues. V gave up 5 bases and J gave up 4 bases; unmatched junction bases: 4. The germline V gene encodes CDR1 SGHAT and CDR2 FQNNGV. The CDR3 loop is CASSLQGGYGYTF. In nucleotides, the CDR3 is TGTGCCAGCAGCCTCCAGGGGGGCTATGGCTACACCTTC.

This clone was picked up a small number of times. V is TRBV7-6 and J is TRBJ2-3; 13 positions agree with TRBD2. Germline CDR1 reads SGHVS; CDR2 reads FNYEAQ. Trimming took 4 bases from V and 1 from J; bases not matched to a gene: 5. The CDR3 consists of 17 residues. CDR3 residues: CASSSGLAGWGTDTQYF. In nucleotides, the CDR3 is TGTGCCAGCAGCTCGGGACTAGCGGGGTGGGGCACAGATACGCAGTATTTT.

This chain joins TRBV9 and TRBJ2-5; 8 bases line up with TRBD2. Unmatched junction bases numbered 3, after V lost 2 bases and J lost 0 bases. There are 15 residues in the CDR3. The germline gives CDR1 SGDLS, CDR2 YYNGEE. CDR3 nucleotide sequence: TGTGCCAGCAGCGTGATAGCGGGGTACCAAGAGACCCAGTACTTC. Translated: CASSVIAGYQETQYF.

J is TRBJ2-1 and V is TRBV7-9; 7 nucleotides line up with TRBD1. The junction had 11 bases not matched to a gene; V was cut back by 5 bases and J by 4 bases. Germline V gene data show CDR1 as SEHNR and CDR2 as FQNEAQ (reference sequence). CDR3 length: 16 residues. CDR3 in amino acids: CASSGGRDSTYNEQFF. The CDR3 DNA is TGTGCCAGCAGCGGTGGCCGGGACAGCACTTACAATGAGCAGTTCTTC.

This chain joins TRBV5-1 and TRBJ2-1, with 7 bases lining up with TRBD2. V shed 2 bases, J shed 6 bases, and the junction held 20 bases outside the gene matches. This CDR3 contains 19 residues. CDR1 is SGHRS and CDR2 is YFSETQ in the germline V gene. The CDR3 region is CASSFRMWASGEPGNEQFF. The CDR3 DNA reads TGCGCCAGCAGCTTCAGGATGTGGGCGAGCGGGGAGCCAGGCAATGAGCAGTTCTTC.

The chain is built from TRBV28 and TRBJ1-1; D is ambiguous. Germline CDR1 and CDR2: MDHEN and SYDVKM. Trimming left V 2 bases short and J 3 bases short, with 7 bases between. This CDR3 has 13 amino acids. The CDR3 protein is CASSLGVYTEAFF. The CDR3 DNA sequence: TGTGCCAGCAGTTTAGGAGTGTACACTGAAGCTTTCTTT.

The rearrangement links TRBV10-3 to TRBJ1-4; maybe TRBD1 (5 bases). The germline CDR1 and CDR2 sequences are ENHRY and SYGVKD. V lost 7 bases and J 3 bases, leaving 9 bases between the germline ends. This CDR3 has 13 amino acids. The CDR3 here is CAINGAPNEKLFF. DNA of the CDR3: TGTGCCATCAATGGGGCTCCTAATGAAAAACTGTTTTTT.

The genes are TRBV19 and TRBJ2-7, with 8 nucleotides matching TRBD2. Germline values: CDR1 LNHDA, CDR2 SQIVND (reference sequence). The J segment lost 3 bases and the V segment lost 9 bases, leaving 13 bases of the junction unmatched. CDR3 size: 15 residues. CDR3 amino acids: CASRVSGTSSYEQYF. CDR3 nucleotide sequence: TGTGCCAGCCGCGTCTCCGGGACTAGTAGCTACGAGCAGTACTTC.

Comment on this clone: The sample contains more than one DNA sequence encoding this CDR3. The chain links TRBV4-1 to TRBJ2-7, with D perhaps matching TRBD1 (6 bases). This CDR3 comprises 13 residues. Germline V gives CDR1 MGHRA, CDR2 YSYEKL. V lost 3 bases and J 4 bases, leaving 10 bases between the germline ends. This CDR3 reads CASSQQQGYEQYV. CDR3 nucleotides: TGCGCCAGCAGCCAGCAACAGGGTTACGAGCAGTACGTC.

The chain uses TRBV5-1 and TRBJ1-1; no clear D. Germline assignment: CDR1 SGHRS and CDR2 YFSETQ. V gave up 0 bases and J gave up 9 bases, with 12 bases separating them. The CDR3 is 13 residues long. The CDR3 loop reads CASSLVAGEKAFF. CDR3 in DNA: TGCGCCAGCAGCTTGGTGGCCGGAGAAAAAGCTTTCTTT. The complete variable domain, with remaining parts taken from reference TRBV5-1 and TRBJ1-1, reads KAGVTQTPRYLIKTRGQQVTLSCSPISGHRSVSWYQQTPGQGLQFLFEYFSETQRNKGNFPGRFSGRQFSNSRSEMNVSTLELGDSALYLCASSLVAGEKAFFGQGTRLTVV.

The rearrangement uses TRBV13 and TRBJ2-1; TRBD2 matches 8 bases. Germline-derived CDR1 and CDR2 are PRHDT and FYEKMQ (reference sequence). The CDR3 is 16 amino acids. Germline trimming cut 2 bases from V and 4 bases from J; bases unmatched to any gene: 7. In DNA form, the CDR3 reads TGTGCCAGCAGCTTAACGCGGGAGGCTTCGTACAATGAGCAGTTCTTC. Translated: CASSLTREASYNEQFF.

V is TRBV5-1 and J is TRBJ2-1, with TRBD1 matching over 8 bases. Germline CDR1 reads SGHRS; CDR2 reads YFSETQ. V lost 1 base to trimming and J lost 5 bases; unmatched junction nucleotides: 2. This CDR3 has 14 residues. The CDR3: CASSLHRGNNEQFF. The CDR3 nucleotides read TGCGCCAGCAGCTTGCACAGGGGGAACAATGAGCAGTTCTTC.

This chain joins TRBV7-2 and TRBJ1-4; D possibly corresponds to TRBD1 (6 bases). V lost 5 bases and J 8 bases, leaving 18 bases between the germline ends. The CDR3 has 15 residues. Germline-derived CDR1 and CDR2 are SGHTA and FQGNSA. CDR3 in amino acids: CASSRSVTGWEKLFF. Written as DNA, the CDR3 is TGTGCCAGCAGCCGAAGCGTCACAGGGTGGGAAAAACTGTTTTTT.

The CDR3 sequence is CASSPSDSSYEQYF. The CDR3 nucleotides are TGTGCCAGCTCACCATCGGACTCATCCTACGAGCAGTACTTC. The chain couples TRBV18 to TRBJ2-7, with D possibly being TRBD2 (5 bases). V was clipped by 2 bases and J by 1 base, with 9 bases between them. Germline V gene lookup returns CDR1 KGHSH and CDR2 LQKENI. CDR3 length: 14 amino acids.

The V and J genes are TRBV5-1 and TRBJ2-3; possible D gene TRBD2, 6 bases. The germline CDR1 and CDR2 sequences are SGHRS and YFSETQ. This CDR3 has 15 residues. V was shortened by 4 bases and J by 4 bases, with 16 bases between the two germline ends. CDR3 bases: TGCGCCAGCAGCCTCCTGACTAGTATCCCAGATACGCAGTATTTT. Residues: CASSLLTSIPDTQYF.

The rearrangement uses TRBV27 and TRBJ1-3; 8 nucleotides agree with TRBD1. Looked up from germline, CDR1 is MNHEY and CDR2 is SMNVEV (reference sequence). The V and J ends lost 6 bases and 2 bases, in that order; junction bases with no gene match: 3. The CDR3 has 14 amino acids. The CDR3 is CASRRQGPGNTIYF. Written as DNA, the CDR3 is TGTGCCAGCAGGAGACAGGGGCCTGGAAACACCATATATTTT.

The chain carries TRBV19 and TRBJ1-5; D perhaps matches TRBD1 (6 bases). The CDR3 extends over 14 amino acids. V dropped 6 bases and J dropped 4 bases, with 13 bases sitting between them. CDR1 is LNHDA, CDR2 SQIVND, per germline (reference sequence). CDR3 in amino acids: CASSHREGNQPQHF. The CDR3, as DNA: TGTGCCAGTAGCCACAGGGAGGGGAATCAGCCCCAGCATTTT.

The gene calls are TRBV13 and TRBJ2-7; TRBD2 agrees at 9 bases. The CDR3 is 15 residues long. Germline CDR1 reads PRHDT; CDR2 reads FYEKMQ (reference sequence). Trimming at V came to 3 bases and at J to 5 bases, leaving 8 bases not matched to a gene. CDR3 protein: CASSLGGRVRHEQYF. CDR3 in DNA: TGTGCCAGCAGCTTGGGCGGGAGGGTCAGACACGAGCAGTACTTC.